This T cell receptor (beta chain) was sequenced in a study of breast tumors, draining lymph nodes, adjacent tissues. General study findings and limits: The data were judged consistent with most tumor T cells coming from lymph node and expanding in tumor.

MiXCR was run by TCRdb on the multiplex PCR reads, yielding one entry per CDR3 protein. This table has under 25,000 distinct CDR3 sequences, roughly 43% appearing once. This clonotype showed up just a few times. Antigen: not known. From germline, CDR1 is MNHNS and CDR2 SASEGT. This CDR3 is built from 15 residues. The junction had 6 bases not matched to a gene; V was cut back by 6 bases and J by 7 bases. The sequence was obtained from a female donor with breast cancer. Some clones in this sample may be carry-over from other donors' samples. The chain carries TRBV6-1 and TRBJ2-1; 13 bases are a match to TRBD2. The sample taken for sequencing was breast tumor tissue. In DNA, the CDR3 is TGTGCCAGCAGAGGCGGACTAGCGGGAGTGAATGAGCAGTTCTTC. It translates to CASRGGLAGVNEQFF.